These T cell receptor beta chains were read from a single sample in a study of Ad26.COV2.S vaccination and SARS-CoV-2 variants. TCRdb keeps only in-frame clones here, not all; method: immunoSEQ multiplex PCR. The sample yields more than 300,000 clones, approximately 90% seen once. The input for sequencing was peripheral blood, taken in a trial of Ad26.COV2.S vaccine versus placebo. The receptors shown here come from a person aged 18-60 years who received the Ad26.COV2.S COVID-19 vaccine or a placebo. The CDR3 runs from the conserved cysteine through the conserved F or W. The D gene is left open where the match is weak. Expanded clones get a size class; other rows say once, few or many, or leave the size out.

j_call v_call clone_size d_call cdr3_aa cdr3_nt
TRBJ2-5 TRBV5-6 . TRBD1 CASSSRTGWGETQYF TGTGCCAGCAGCTCAAGGACAGGGTGGGGGGAGACCCAGTACTTC
TRBJ1-1 TRBV29-1 . . CSVERGSKNTEAFF TGCAGCGTTGAAAGGGGTTCGAAGAACACTGAAGCTTTCTTT
TRBJ2-2 TRBV6-6 . TRBD1 CASRKPGQGNGELFF TGTGCCAGCAGGAAACCGGGACAGGGTAACGGGGAGCTGTTTTTT
TRBJ2-3 TRBV12-5 . . CASGLSRGTDTQYF TGTGCTAGTGGTTTGTCCAGGGGAACAGATACGCAGTATTTT
TRBJ2-7 TRBV6-5 . . CASRKYQGAEQYF TGTGCCAGCAGGAAATACCAGGGAGCCGAGCAGTACTTC
TRBJ2-7 TRBV5-1 . TRBD1 CASSPAVGTGDYEQYF TGCGCCAGCAGTCCAGCCGTAGGGACAGGAGACTACGAGCAGTACTTC
TRBJ2-2 TRBV18 . TRBD1 CASSPMTGQGTGELFF TGTGCCAGCTCACCAATGACGGGACAGGGTACCGGGGAGCTGTTTTTT
TRBJ2-1 TRBV27 . . CASSFYGNYDEQFF TGTGCCAGCAGTTTTTATGGCAATTATGATGAGCAGTTCTTC
TRBJ2-2 TRBV5-1 . TRBD1 CASSLERTGGGTGELFF TGCGCCAGCAGCTTGGAGAGGACAGGGGGCGGCACCGGGGAGCTGTTTTTT
TRBJ1-5 TRBV3-1/TRBV3-2 . . CASSQDLQGTQPQHF TGTGCCAGCAGCCAAGATCTGCAGGGGACCCAGCCCCAGCATTTT
TRBJ2-7 TRBV3-1/TRBV3-2 . . CASSARQDLSYEQYF TGTGCCAGCAGCGCAAGACAGGACCTCTCCTACGAGCAGTACTTC
TRBJ2-7 TRBV30 . TRBD2 CAWGPLADTYEQYF TGTGCCTGGGGCCCGCTAGCGGATACCTACGAGCAGTACTTC
TRBJ1-1 TRBV27 . . CASSLSFRMNTEAFF TGTGCCAGCAGTTTATCGTTTAGAATGAACACTGAAGCTTTCTTT
TRBJ1-1 TRBV4-2 once . CASSQDLMNTEAFF TGTGCCAGCAGCCAAGACCTGATGAACACTGAAGCTTTCTTT
TRBJ2-1 TRBV5-4 . TRBD2 CASSLGRLAGNYEQFF TGTGCCAGCAGCTTGGGGCGACTAGCGGGAAACTATGAGCAGTTCTTC
TRBJ2-1 TRBV20-1 . . CSASGPSSYNEQFF TGCAGTGCTAGTGGCCCTAGCTCCTACAATGAGCAGTTCTTC
TRBJ1-6 TRBV6-5 once . CAGGQDRRDSPLHF TGTGCCGGGGGACAAGACAGGAGGGATTCACCCCTCCACTTT
TRBJ1-2 TRBV6-2/TRBV6-3 . . CASSFSTVSGYTF TGTGCCAGCAGTTTCTCAACCGTCTCCGGCTACACCTTC
TRBJ2-1 TRBV7-2 . TRBD2 CASSSTSGGDNEQFF TGTGCCAGCAGCTCCACTAGCGGGGGGGACAATGAGCAGTTCTTC
TRBJ2-3 TRBV7-2 . . CASSLQGADTQYF TGTGCCAGCAGCTTACAGGGCGCAGATACGCAGTATTTT
TRBJ2-6 TRBV7-8 . . CASSPRGGRPGANVLTF TGTGCCAGCAGCCCCCGTGGGGGCAGGCCTGGGGCCAACGTCCTGACTTTC
TRBJ1-5 TRBV19 . . CASTAGRGNQPQHF TGTGCCAGTACAGCAGGTCGGGGCAATCAGCCCCAGCATTTT